The 11 T cell receptor beta chains listed next were all sequenced from one sample in a study of pediatric ulcerative colitis. One to two pinch biopsies were taken from the rectum during colonoscopy. Profiled with immunoSEQ multiplex PCR; TCRdb holds only in-frame clones, not every one. This sample has tens of thousands of clones, with around four fifths found just once. The material sequenced was gut tissue. The receptors originated from a boy aged 5 to 17 with moderate ulcerative colitis.

The CDR3 sequence: CASSFVVSPRGGYTF. CDR3 sequence (DNA): TGTGCCAGCAGCTTTGTCGTGAGCCCAAGGGGAGGCTACACCTTC. V and J are TRBV12-1 and TRBJ1-2; the listed D gene, TRBD1, was not tested against the DNA. TRBV12-1 is listed as a pseudogene. The CDR3 sequence is 15 residues long.

This rearrangement joins TRBV29-1 to TRBJ2-3, with D maybe TRBD2 (7 bases). The CDR3 is 15 residues long. Trimming took off 4 bases at V and 1 base at J, with 15 bases between the two ends. CDR1 is SQVTM and CDR2 is ANQGSEA in the germline V gene. The CDR3 nucleotides read TGCAGCGTTGCTTCCGGGGGGCAAGGCACAGATACGCAGTATTTT. It specifies CSVASGGQGTDTQYF.

This chain links TRBV19 with TRBJ2-1; 11 positions agree with TRBD2. Germline loops: CDR1 LNHDA, CDR2 SQIVND (reference sequence). The CDR3 length is 15 residues. Trimming took 3 bases from V and 7 from J; bases not matched to a gene: 5. The CDR3, as DNA: TGTGCCAGTAGTATTGTAGCGGGAGGGCCAAATGAGCAGTTCTTC. Residues: CASSIVAGGPNEQFF.

Worth noting for this clone: One end of the junction does not line up with germline, which may come from a read error. The rearrangement links TRBV5-1 to TRBJ2-1; TRBD2 agrees at 7 bases. Germline loops: CDR1 SGHRS, CDR2 YFSETQ. CDR3 length: 13 residues. The CDR3, as DNA: TGCGCCAGCAGCTTGGTCCCGACTAGCTTCTGGGTCTTC. Protein sequence: CASSLVPTSFWVF.

The chain joins TRBV11-2 to TRBJ1-2; 7 nucleotides align to TRBD1. The CDR3 runs to 15 residues. V trimming: 0 bases; J trimming: 8 bases; junction bases outside the gene matches: 9. CDR1 and CDR2 from the germline V gene are SGHAT and FQNNGV. The CDR3 is CASSLERQGLWGYTF. The CDR3 bases are TGTGCCAGCAGCTTAGAGAGACAGGGCTTGTGGGGCTACACCTTC. Together with reference TRBV11-2 and TRBJ1-2, the CDR3 gives the full variable domain: EAGVAQSPRYKIIEKRQSVAFWCNPISGHATLYWYQQILGQGPKLLIQFQNNGVVDDSQLPKDRFSAERLKGVDSTLKIQPAKLEDSAVYLCASSLERQGLWGYTFGSGTRLTVV.

This clone was seen a few times. The CDR3 loop reads CAISEPALTHEAFF. CDR3 DNA sequence: TGTGCCATCAGTGAGCCTGCTCTAACCCATGAAGCTTTCTTT. V and J are TRBV10-3 and TRBJ1-1; D not resolved. V was cut by 2 bases and J by 7 bases, with 14 bases left in between. Germline V gene sequence: CDR1 ENHRY, CDR2 SYGVKD. This CDR3 is built from 14 residues.

This clone was seen only once. This chain links TRBV9 with TRBJ2-2, with D perhaps TRBD2 (5 bases). Looked up from germline, CDR1 is SGDLS and CDR2 is YYNGEE. This CDR3 is 14 amino acids long. V lost 2 bases and J lost 8, with 13 bases in between. This CDR3 reads CASSVRGTTGELFF. CDR3 DNA: TGTGCCAGCAGCGTTCGGGGAACAACGGGGGAGCTGTTTTTT.

The chain has TRBV21-1 and TRBJ1-5. TRBV21-1 is annotated as a pseudogene. There are 18 residues in the CDR3. CDR3 nucleotide sequence: TGTGCCAGCAGCACCAAAGGAAATCTAGACGGGGACAATCAGCCCCAGCATTTT. Translating gives CASSTKGNLDGDNQPQHF.

The chain combines TRBV10-3 with TRBJ1-4; D possibly corresponds to TRBD1 (5 bases). The CDR3 covers 15 residues. Germline V gene data show CDR1 as ENHRY and CDR2 as SYGVKD. V was trimmed by 5 bases and J by 4 bases, leaving 14 bases between them. CDR3 in DNA: TGTGCCATCAGTTCCCCGGGACTGGGTAATGAAAAACTGTTTTTT. It specifies CAISSPGLGNEKLFF.

The table lists this clone with a count of one. The chain recombines TRBV6-1 with TRBJ2-5; 9 bases are a match to TRBD1. This CDR3 spans 14 amino acids. Germline CDR1 reads MNHNS; CDR2 reads SASEGT. Trimming removed 4 bases from V and 5 bases from J; junction bases left unmatched: 5. This chain's CDR3 is CASSVRDRVETQYF. The CDR3 DNA sequence: TGTGCCAGCAGTGTTCGGGACAGGGTTGAGACCCAGTACTTC.

The chain's CDR3 is CASSLWDSLTGELFF. Written as DNA, the CDR3 is TGTGCCAGCAGCTTATGGGACAGCCTCACCGGGGAGCTGTTTTTT. The rearrangement joins TRBV7-2 to TRBJ2-2, with 7 bases matching TRBD1. The CDR3 contains 15 residues. Germline V lookup: CDR1 SGHTA, CDR2 FQGNSA. With V trimmed by 2 bases and J by 4 bases, 4 bases remained unmatched.